This T cell receptor beta chain is from a study of cytomegalovirus exposure and HLA in healthy donors. General study findings and limits: Cytomegalovirus association was assigned to 170 or so TCR beta chains.

The repertoire was sequenced with immunoSEQ multiplex PCR; TCRdb's copy has only in-frame clones and lacks some. The table records hundreds of thousands of clones, over 75% of them present only once. Germline-derived CDR1 and CDR2 are MNHNS and SASEGT. This CDR3 is 13 amino acids long. V gave up 0 bases and J gave up 6 bases, with 9 bases separating them. In its sample, this clone was seen a few times. What it binds is not known. This rearrangement joins TRBV6-1 to TRBJ2-7; D may be TRBD2 (6 bases). This TCR was sampled from a woman aged 18-29 years in good health and CMV-seropositive. Sequencing input: PBMCs. CDR3 loop: CASSEARGGEQYF. In DNA form, the CDR3 reads TGTGCCAGCAGTGAAGCTCGGGGAGGCGAGCAGTACTTC.